This T cell receptor beta chain was sequenced for a study of OX40 agonist ivuxolimab in advanced cancers. Study information: Recorded diagnoses for dose-escalation patients were hepatocellular carcinoma, melanoma, renal cell or head and neck cancer. Under the entry rules, prior anti-PD-1, anti-PD-L1 or anti-CTLA-4 therapy was allowed, and approximately 36% had some.

Repertoires were generated with immunoSEQ multiplex PCR, while TCRdb's copy carries only in-frame clones and drops some. The table has around 62,000 clones, roughly 80% seen once. The ends were cut back, 6 bases at V and 1 base at J, with 12 bases in the middle. CDR3 size: 14 residues. Looked up from germline, CDR1 is MDHEN and CDR2 is SYDVKM. As regards this clone: Its antigen remains unidentified.

Study-level results: Among T cells, CD8+ cells averaged more expanded clones than CD4+ cells.

The receptor was isolated from an adult with an advanced solid tumor such as melanoma, head and neck, liver or kidney cancer. Sequenced material: CD4+ or CD8+ T cells sorted from blood, taken in a trial of the OX40 agonist ivuxolimab. The chain joins TRBV28 to TRBJ2-5; maybe TRBD2 (6 bases). CDR3 DNA sequence: TGTGCCAGCAGACGGAGGGCCGGCCAAGAGACCCAGTACTTC. Its translation: CASRRRAGQETQYF.